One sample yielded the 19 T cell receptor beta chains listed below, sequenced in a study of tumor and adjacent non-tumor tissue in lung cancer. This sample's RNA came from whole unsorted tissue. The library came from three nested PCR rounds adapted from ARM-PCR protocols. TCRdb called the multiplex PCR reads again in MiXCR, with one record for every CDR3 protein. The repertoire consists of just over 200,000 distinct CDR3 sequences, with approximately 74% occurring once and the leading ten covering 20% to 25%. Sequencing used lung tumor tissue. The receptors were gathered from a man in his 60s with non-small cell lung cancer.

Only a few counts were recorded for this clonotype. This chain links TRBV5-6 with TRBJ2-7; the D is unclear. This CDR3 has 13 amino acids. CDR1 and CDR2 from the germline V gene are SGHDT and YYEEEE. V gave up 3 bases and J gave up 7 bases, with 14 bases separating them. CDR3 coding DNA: TGTGCCAGCAGCTATGGCACTATATGGGAGCAGTACTTC. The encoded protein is CASSYGTIWEQYF.

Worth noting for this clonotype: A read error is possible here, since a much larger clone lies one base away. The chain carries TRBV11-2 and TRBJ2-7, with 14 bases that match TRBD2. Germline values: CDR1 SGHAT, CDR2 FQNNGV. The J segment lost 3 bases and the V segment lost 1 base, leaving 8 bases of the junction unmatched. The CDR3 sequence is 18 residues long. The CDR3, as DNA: TGTGCCAGCAGCTTAGGAGGGACTAGCGGGGGATACTACTACGAGCAGTACTTC. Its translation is CASSLGGTSGGYYYEQYF.

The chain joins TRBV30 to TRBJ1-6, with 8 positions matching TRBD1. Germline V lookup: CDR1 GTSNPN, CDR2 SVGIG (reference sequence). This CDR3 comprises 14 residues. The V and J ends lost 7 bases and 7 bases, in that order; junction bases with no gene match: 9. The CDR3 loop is CALEGQGGNSPLHF. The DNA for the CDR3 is TGTGCCTTGGAAGGACAGGGAGGCAATTCACCCCTCCACTTT.

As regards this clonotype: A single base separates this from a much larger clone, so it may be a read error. The CDR3: CASSEWGVRNIEAFF. CDR3 nucleotide sequence: TGTGCCAGCAGTGAATGGGGGGTCAGAAACATTGAAGCTTTCTTT. V is TRBV6-1 and J is TRBJ1-1; weak D call: TRBD1 (5 bases). CDR1 is MNHNS and CDR2 is SASEGT in the germline V gene. CDR3 length equals 15 residues.

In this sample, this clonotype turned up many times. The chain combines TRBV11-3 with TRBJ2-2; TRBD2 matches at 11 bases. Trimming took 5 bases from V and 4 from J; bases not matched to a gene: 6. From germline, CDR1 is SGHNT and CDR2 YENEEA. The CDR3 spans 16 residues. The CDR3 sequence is CASSLTSGSGTGELFF. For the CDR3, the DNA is TGTGCCAGCAGCCTCACTAGCGGGAGTGGCACCGGGGAGCTGTTTTTT.

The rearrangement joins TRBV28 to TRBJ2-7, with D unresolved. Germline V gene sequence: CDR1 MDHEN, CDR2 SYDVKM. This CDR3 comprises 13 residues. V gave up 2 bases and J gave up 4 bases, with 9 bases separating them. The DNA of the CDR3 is TGTGCCAGCAGTTTAACCCCCCATTACGAGCAGTACTTC. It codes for CASSLTPHYEQYF. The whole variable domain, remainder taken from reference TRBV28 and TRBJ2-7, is DVKVTQSSRYLVKRTGEKVFLECVQDMDHENMFWYRQDPGLGLRLIYFSYDVKMKEKGDIPEGYSVSREKKERFSLILESASTNQTSMYLCASSLTPHYEQYFGPGTRLTVT.

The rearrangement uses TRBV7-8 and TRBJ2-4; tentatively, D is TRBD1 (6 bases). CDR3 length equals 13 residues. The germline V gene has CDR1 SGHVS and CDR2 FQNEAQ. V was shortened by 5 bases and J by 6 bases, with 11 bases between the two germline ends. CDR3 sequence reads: CASSPGQRNIQYF. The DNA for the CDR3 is TGTGCCAGCAGCCCGGGACAACGAAACATTCAGTACTTC.

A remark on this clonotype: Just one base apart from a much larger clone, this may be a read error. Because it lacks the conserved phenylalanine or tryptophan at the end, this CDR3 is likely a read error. CDR3 residues: CASSYSLGGYETQYI. The CDR3 DNA follows: TGTGCCAGCAGTTACTCTTTAGGGGGGTACGAGACCCAGTACATC. The chain combines TRBV6-5 with TRBJ2-5; D could derive from TRBD1 or TRBD2 (6 bases each). CDR3 length: 15 amino acids. The germline gives CDR1 MNHEY, CDR2 SVGAGI. Trimming removed 0 bases at V and 5 bases at J, with 13 bases between.

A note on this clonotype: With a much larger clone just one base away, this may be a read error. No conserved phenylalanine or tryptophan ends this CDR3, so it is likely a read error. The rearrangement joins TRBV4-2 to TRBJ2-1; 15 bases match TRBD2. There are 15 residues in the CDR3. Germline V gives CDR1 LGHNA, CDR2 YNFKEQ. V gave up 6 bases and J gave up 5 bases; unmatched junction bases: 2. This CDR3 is CASRWTSGGDNEQFI. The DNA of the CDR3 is TGTGCCAGCAGATGGACTAGCGGGGGGGACAATGAGCAGTTCATC.

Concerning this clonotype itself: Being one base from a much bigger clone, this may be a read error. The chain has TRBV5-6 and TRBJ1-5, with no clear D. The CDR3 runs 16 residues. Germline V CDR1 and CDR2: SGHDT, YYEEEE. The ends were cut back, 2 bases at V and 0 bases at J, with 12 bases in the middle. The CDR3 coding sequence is TGTGCCAGCAGCTTCAGGACTACCGTTAGCAATCAGCCCCAGCATTTT. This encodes CASSFRTTVSNQPQHF.

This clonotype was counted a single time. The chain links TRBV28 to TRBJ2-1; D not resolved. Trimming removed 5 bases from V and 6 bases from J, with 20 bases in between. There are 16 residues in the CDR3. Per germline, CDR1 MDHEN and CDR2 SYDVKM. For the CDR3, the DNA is TGTGCCAGCAGTCCAGCCCCCATTTTATTCCCCAATGAGCAGTTCTTC. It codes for CASSPAPILFPNEQFF.

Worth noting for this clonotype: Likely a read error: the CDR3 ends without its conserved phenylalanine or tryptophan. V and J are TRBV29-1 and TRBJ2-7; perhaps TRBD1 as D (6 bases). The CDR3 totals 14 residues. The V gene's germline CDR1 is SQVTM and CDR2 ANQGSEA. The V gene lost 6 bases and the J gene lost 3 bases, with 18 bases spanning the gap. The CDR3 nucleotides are TGCAGCGTGATCCGGGTAGGGGGTGTCTACGAGCAGTACCTC. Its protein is CSVIRVGGVYEQYL.

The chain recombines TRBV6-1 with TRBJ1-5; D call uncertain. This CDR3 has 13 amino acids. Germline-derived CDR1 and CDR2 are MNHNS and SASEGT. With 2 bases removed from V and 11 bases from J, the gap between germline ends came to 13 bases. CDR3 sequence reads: CASSERGFLAQHF. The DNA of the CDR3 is TGTGCCAGCAGTGAACGGGGTTTTTTGGCCCAGCATTTT.

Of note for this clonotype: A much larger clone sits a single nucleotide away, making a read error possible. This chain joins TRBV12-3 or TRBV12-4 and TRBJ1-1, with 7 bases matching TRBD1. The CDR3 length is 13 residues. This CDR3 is CASSIGRFTGADF. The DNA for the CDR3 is TGTGCCAGCAGCATAGGACGCTTCACAGGGGCCGACTTT.

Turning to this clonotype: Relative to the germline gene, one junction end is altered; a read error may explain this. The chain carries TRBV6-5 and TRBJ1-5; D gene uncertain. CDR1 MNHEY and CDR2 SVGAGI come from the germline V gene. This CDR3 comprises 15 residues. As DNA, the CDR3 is TGTGCCAGCAGTGCGGACGGTTATAGCAATCAGTCCCAGCATTTT. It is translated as CASSADGYSNQSQHF.

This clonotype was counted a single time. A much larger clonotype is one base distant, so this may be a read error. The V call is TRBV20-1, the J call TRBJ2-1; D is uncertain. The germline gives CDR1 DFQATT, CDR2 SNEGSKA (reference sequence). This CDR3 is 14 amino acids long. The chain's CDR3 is CSSSDLSLNNEQFF. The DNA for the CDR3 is TGCAGTTCTAGTGATCTATCCCTTAACAATGAGCAGTTCTTC.

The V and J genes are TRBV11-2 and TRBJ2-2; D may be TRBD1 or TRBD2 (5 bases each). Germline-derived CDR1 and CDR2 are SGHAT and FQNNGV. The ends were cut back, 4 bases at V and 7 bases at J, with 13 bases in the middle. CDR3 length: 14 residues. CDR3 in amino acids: CASSYGVGDGELFF. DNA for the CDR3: TGTGCCAGCAGCTATGGGGTGGGGGACGGGGAGCTGTTTTTT.

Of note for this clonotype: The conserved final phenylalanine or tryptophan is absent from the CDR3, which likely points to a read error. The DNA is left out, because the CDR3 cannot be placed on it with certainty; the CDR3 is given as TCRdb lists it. The CDR3 loop is CASSGLQGSPLYL. This chain links TRBV6-1 with TRBJ1-6. A total of 13 residues make up the CDR3, ends included. The germline gives CDR1 MNHNS, CDR2 SASEGT.

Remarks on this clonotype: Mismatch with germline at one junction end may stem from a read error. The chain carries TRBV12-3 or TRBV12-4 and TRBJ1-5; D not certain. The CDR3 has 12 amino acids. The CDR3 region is CVSSSRQGSQHF. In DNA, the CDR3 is TGTGTCAGCAGTTCAAGACAAGGGTCCCAGCATTTT.